This TCR beta chain was documented in a study of shared clonotypes between healthy human individuals (dated by TCRdb to 2018 to 2021). For the wider study: A couple of women and a few men aged 18 to 49 years were included in the cohort. To estimate repertoire size and how much clonotypes are shared between individuals, the study performed deep sequencing of blood TCR repertoires from a handful of healthy adults. Each donor's leukapheresis produced roughly between roughly 0.85 and 10 billion PBMCs. Libraries were prepared and TCR repertoires were sequenced by different laboratories using diverse techniques, in order to increase sequencing depth and limit assay-specific biases. For each donor, CD4 naive and CD4 memory were each run on three plates, CD8 naive on two plates, and CD8 memory on one plate.

On the study overall, not on this receptor specifically: Sampling was restricted to blood, and TCR repertoires in tissues likely differ from the TCR repertoires found in blood. Pairwise subsampling led to the expectation that sequencing depth would affect the degree of clonotype sharing among donors. Larger estimated clonotype richness was generally found for naive subsets than for memory subsets. Sharing across a few donors was observed for roughly 5.4% of naive CD4, 3.5% of naive CD8, 2% to 2.5% of memory CD4, and around 0.44% of memory CD8 clonotypes. The genetic and exposure-history diversity represented was limited by the small number of donors. Compared with non-shared clonotypes, clonotypes shared by all four sorted-subset donors had higher generation probabilities. Even with the large sequencing depth, rarefaction of the sorted-subset datasets indicated that sequencing was incomplete.

The CDR3 measures 16 amino acids from cysteine to phenylalanine. CDR3 DNA is the only sequence kept; it has 48 bases, read in frame from the first base. Trimming leaves V shorter by 7 bases and J shorter by 8 bases, with the junction holding 14 bases beyond the gene matches. As encoded in the germline V gene, CDR1 is MDHEN while CDR2 is SYDVKM. Using the deep immunoSEQ assay, TCR CDR3 regions were amplified from genomic DNA by multiplex PCR. Extracted genomic DNA from each cell subset was distributed evenly across all wells of several immunoSEQ 96-well plates, and each plate was treated as a replicate. For sorted subsets, around 0.2 ug of genomic DNA, equivalent to roughly 33,000 T cell genomes, went into each replicate PCR. Purified libraries were measured with a Qubit 3.0 fluorometer, size-checked on a Bioanalyzer 2100, and measured again with the KAPA Library Quantification kit. Every immunoSEQ 96-well plate was sequenced on a separate single-read 150-cycle Illumina NextSeq 550 flow cell. The source study handled its data this way. The immunoSEQ output contained only junctional sequences without quality scores, so filtering could not match that applied to full-length reads. Sequences were annotated with PyIR, a Python wrapper for IgBLAST v1.9, and V/J genes and CDR3 were assigned using IMGT germline references. Reads were filtered out if the reads had weak V/J assignments (E-value above 1e-6), no CDR3, stop codons, out-of-frame junctions, or ambiguous translated residues. V3J clonotypes were defined by identical inferred V gene, J gene, and CDR3 amino acid sequence. Percentage overlap between repertoires was computed as shared unique clonotypes divided by the size of the smaller repertoire. Repertoire richness was assessed with RTK rarefaction, the Chao1 estimator, and Recon v2.1 estimates of unobserved clonotypes. OLGA was used to compute generation probabilities for all TCRbeta clonotypes that the gDNA method yielded from a few donors. What TCRdb holds here is the immuneACCESS table cut down to in-frame rearrangements. Part of the clones is not present; checked against another copy, under half of the missing clones reflect an unresolved V gene, and the others are unexplained. V and J calls and clone size are those listed in that table; D and trimming were worked out from the DNA. Across this sample there are 950,000 to 1,100,000 clones, with approximately 76% seen only once. Jointly, the top ten make up 1.4% to 1.5% of the sample.

Donors were healthy HIV-negative adults with no recently reported acute infections or vaccinations. Every donor was a Caucasian adult living in Nashville, Tennessee, USA. Magnetic negative selection was used to enrich CD4+ T cells, after which naive cells were positively selected on CD45RA and the negative fraction became the memory subset. Blood was obtained by leukapheresis, after which PBMCs were separated by Ficoll-Histopaque density gradient centrifugation and cryopreserved in liquid nitrogen vapor phase. Analytical flow cytometry was used to check the purity and quantity of every magnetically sorted T cell population. Genomic DNA was isolated from every sorted fraction and measured by UV absorbance on a Nanodrop 2000c. With respect to this clone: Its antigen remains unidentified. The record has no base qualities; no much larger clone is one base away.

The chain links TRBV28 with TRBJ2-2; TRBD1 lines up with 9 middle nucleotides. Source material: memory CD4+ T cells sorted from blood. The intended sense of this specimen's cell subset or site label: CD45RA-negative fraction. The TCR was taken from a man aged 18 to 35 in good health. The sequence in DNA is TGTGCCAGCAAGGCCCCCGGGACAGGGTTCGCAGGGGAGCTGTTTTTT. Translated, this is CASKAPGTGFAGELFF.